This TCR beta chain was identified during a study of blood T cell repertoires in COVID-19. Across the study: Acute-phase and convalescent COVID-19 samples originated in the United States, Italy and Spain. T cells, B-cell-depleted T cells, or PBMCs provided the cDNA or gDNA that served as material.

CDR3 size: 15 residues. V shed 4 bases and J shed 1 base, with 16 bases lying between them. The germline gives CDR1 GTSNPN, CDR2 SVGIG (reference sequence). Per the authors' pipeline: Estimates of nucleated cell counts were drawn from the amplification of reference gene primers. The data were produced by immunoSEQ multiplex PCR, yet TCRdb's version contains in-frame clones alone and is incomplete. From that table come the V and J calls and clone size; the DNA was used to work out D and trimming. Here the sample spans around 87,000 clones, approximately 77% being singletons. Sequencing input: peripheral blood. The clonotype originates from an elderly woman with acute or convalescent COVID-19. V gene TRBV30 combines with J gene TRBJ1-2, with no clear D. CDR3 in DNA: TGTGCCTGGACGAGGACCTCCGGGGTTAACTATGGCTACACCTTC. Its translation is CAWTRTSGVNYGYTF.